The 17 T cell receptor beta chains below were found in one sample sequenced in a study of T cell responses to AZD1222 COVID-19 vaccine (dated by TCRdb to the early 2020s). This sample's time point label indicates: about 28 days (+/-7) after the second vaccine dose. Library preparation was by the immunoSEQ multiplex PCR assay. The table was pulled from immuneACCESS by TCRdb, which kept in-frame rearrangements only. Such tables lose some clones; where checked, under half of the loss comes from unresolved V genes, and the rest has no known cause. A total of around 140,000 clones appear in this sample, about nine tenths of them only once. The ten largest clones represent 1.9% of the sample. The specimen comprised peripheral blood, sampled 28 days after the second AZD1222 dose. These receptors were taken from an adult who received the AZD1222 COVID-19 vaccine.

The chain employs TRBV9 and TRBJ2-2; D uncertain. Trimming stripped 3 bases from V and 6 bases from J, with 3 bases between. This CDR3 has 11 amino acids. Germline CDR1 is SGDLS and CDR2 is YYNGEE. The chain's CDR3 is CASSAAGELFF. In DNA form, the CDR3 reads TGTGCCAGCAGCGCGGCCGGGGAGCTGTTTTTT.

The chain employs TRBV1 and TRBJ1-6; TRBD1, as called in the table, went unchecked against the DNA. TRBV1 represents a pseudogene. The length of the CDR3 is 19 residues. The CDR3 sequence is CTSSKGDSTPVIDNSPLHF. The CDR3 nucleotides are TGCACCAGCAGCAAAGGGGACAGCACGCCCGTTATAGATAATTCACCCCTCCACTTT.

This clone was found once. This specimen includes other DNA sequences encoding the same CDR3. V usage is TRBV7-3 and J usage is TRBJ2-7; D might be TRBD2 (6 bases). CDR1 and CDR2 (germline): SGHTA, FQGTGA. There are 14 residues in the CDR3. V lost 2 bases and J lost 3, with 11 bases in between. CDR3 region: CASSLGGGGYEQYF. CDR3 nucleotides: TGTGCCAGCAGCTTAGGGGGAGGCGGCTACGAGCAGTACTTC.

This clone has just one count. The V gene is TRBV5-4, the J gene TRBJ1-6; the D gene is possibly TRBD1 (5 bases). Trimming cost V 5 bases and J 5 bases, with 14 bases left between them. Germline V gene lookup returns CDR1 SGHNT and CDR2 YYREEE (reference sequence). The CDR3 is 15 amino acids. The CDR3 bases are TGTGCCAGCAGGGAGGGAGGCAGGGATAATTCACCCCTCCACTTT. Translation gives CASREGGRDNSPLHF.

The table lists this clone with a few counts. The chain is built from TRBV19 and TRBJ1-5; perhaps TRBD1 as D (5 bases). V shed 7 bases and J shed 5 bases, with 12 bases lying between them. Germline V gene data show CDR1 as LNHDA and CDR2 as SQIVND (reference sequence). This CDR3 has 13 residues. CDR3 protein: CASTRGGHQPQHF. DNA of the CDR3: TGTGCCAGTACCCGGGGGGGACATCAGCCCCAGCATTTT.

This clone appeared a single time. J is TRBJ2-1 and V is TRBV5-1, with 8 bases aligning to TRBD1. This CDR3 has 15 residues. The germline CDR1 and CDR2 sequences are SGHRS and YFSETQ. Trimming took 2 bases from V and 5 from J; bases not matched to a gene: 6. The DNA of the CDR3 is TGCGCCAGCAGCTTAGGACAGGGTTCGGACAATGAGCAGTTCTTC. Protein product: CASSLGQGSDNEQFF. Variable domain in full (rest from reference TRBV5-1 and TRBJ2-1): KAGVTQTPRYLIKTRGQQVTLSCSPISGHRSVSWYQQTPGQGLQFLFEYFSETQRNKGNFPGRFSGRQFSNSRSEMNVSTLELGDSALYLCASSLGQGSDNEQFFGPGTRLTVL.

This sequence joins TRBV19 and TRBJ2-5; 11 bases are a match to TRBD2. J was trimmed by 5 bases and V by 6 bases; bases with no gene match: 5. Germline V gives CDR1 LNHDA, CDR2 SQIVND (reference sequence). The CDR3 is 14 amino acids. For the CDR3, the DNA is TGTGCCAGTAGGCTAGCGGGGGGTGGGGAGACCCAGTACTTC. Its protein is CASRLAGGGETQYF.

The chain recombines TRBV5-1 with TRBJ2-2; weak D call: TRBD1 (6 bases). Germline V gene data show CDR1 as SGHRS and CDR2 as YFSETQ. This CDR3 spans 15 amino acids. Trimming cost V 4 bases and J 0 bases, with 10 bases left between them. The CDR3 protein is CASSHGGPNTGELFF. The CDR3 region has the DNA TGCGCCAGCAGCCATGGGGGCCCGAACACCGGGGAGCTGTTTTTT.

The chain joins TRBV12-5 to TRBJ2-1; TRBD2 matches 7 bases. The V gene's germline CDR1 is LGHNT and CDR2 FRNRAP. V was clipped by 6 bases and J by 4 bases; unmatched bases: 6. This CDR3 has 14 amino acids. CDR3 sequence: CASGGPAGYNEQFF. DNA for the CDR3: TGTGCTAGTGGGGGGCCAGCGGGATACAATGAGCAGTTCTTC.

V usage is TRBV6-1 and J usage is TRBJ2-1; 12 bases fit TRBD2. V lost 3 bases and J lost 7; bases outside the gene matches: 4. This CDR3 contains 15 residues. Germline loops: CDR1 MNHNS, CDR2 SASEGT. The CDR3 nucleotides are TGTGCCAGCAGTGAGACTAGCGGGAGTATTAATGAGCAGTTCTTC. Translated: CASSETSGSINEQFF.

This clone was detected only once. This sequence joins TRBV7-4 and TRBJ1-1; 7 bases line up with TRBD1. Germline assignment: CDR1 SGHVT and CDR2 SQSDAQ. This CDR3 spans 16 amino acids. The V segment lost 5 bases and the J segment 5 bases; nucleotides outside the gene matches: 14. The CDR3 is CASSPRQGLLCTEAFF. The CDR3 DNA follows: TGTGCCAGCAGCCCACGACAGGGCTTGCTCTGTACTGAAGCTTTCTTT.

V is TRBV12-3 or TRBV12-4 and J is TRBJ1-2; D is undetermined. There are 13 residues in the CDR3. V lost 2 bases and J 8 bases, leaving 12 bases between the germline ends. The CDR3 sequence: CASSLIEGGGYTF. DNA for the CDR3: TGTGCCAGCAGTTTAATCGAGGGAGGCGGCTACACCTTC.

V is TRBV7-2 and J is TRBJ1-1, with 8 positions matching TRBD1. V shed 5 bases and J 4 bases; nucleotides not matched to a gene: 3. Germline CDR1 and CDR2: SGHTA and FQGNSA. The CDR3 length is 13 residues. CDR3 nucleotide sequence: TGTGCCAGCAGCGGGACAGGAGGCACTGAAGCTTTCTTT. Translation: CASSGTGGTEAFF.

The J gene is TRBJ1-1, the V gene TRBV3-1 (or the pseudogene TRBV3-2); 10 bases agree with TRBD1. The CDR3 is made up of 17 amino acids. V shed 6 bases and J 0 bases; nucleotides not matched to a gene: 10. CDR1 is LGHDT, CDR2 YNNKEL, per germline (reference sequence). The chain's CDR3 is CASSSGTGVQMNTEAFF. The CDR3 coding sequence is TGTGCCAGCAGTTCCGGGACAGGGGTACAGATGAACACTGAAGCTTTCTTT.

CDR3 loop: CASSSPSGGKQETQYF. CDR3 DNA sequence: TGCGCCAGCAGCTCTCCTAGCGGGGGCAAACAAGAGACCCAGTACTTC. V gene TRBV5-1 combines with J gene TRBJ2-5; TRBD2 aligns across 10 bases. Germline loops: CDR1 SGHRS, CDR2 YFSETQ. The trim removed 3 bases at V and 2 bases at J, leaving 7 bases unmatched. The CDR3 has 16 residues.

The V call is TRBV11-2, the J call TRBJ1-1; TRBD1 is a possible D gene (5 bases). Germline V lookup: CDR1 SGHAT, CDR2 FQNNGV. V was shortened by 7 bases and J by 0 bases, with 18 bases between the two germline ends. The CDR3 loop spans 16 amino acids. CDR3 bases: TGTGCCAGCAAAAACAACCAAGGGGCCCTGAACACTGAAGCTTTCTTT. It translates to CASKNNQGALNTEAFF.

The rearrangement joins TRBV25-1 to TRBJ2-3; 11 bases line up with TRBD2. The germline V gene encodes CDR1 MGHDK and CDR2 SYGVNS. The CDR3 runs 17 residues. Unmatched junction bases numbered 5, after V lost 0 bases and J lost 3 bases. The DNA for the CDR3 is TGTGCCAGCAGTGAATATTCTCTAGCGGGGGGTACAGATACGCAGTATTTT. Its translation: CASSEYSLAGGTDTQYF.